A selection of T cell receptor beta chains follows, all from one sample in a study of blood T cell repertoires in COVID-19. Clones were sequenced by immunoSEQ multiplex PCR, and TCRdb holds only the in-frame ones, with some missing. The table has about 180,000 clones, more than 75% seen once; the top ten hold under 7%. Material for sequencing was peripheral blood. The receptors here all came from a woman aged 45-65 years with COVID-19, enrolled during active disease. Both conserved end residues are trimmed from each CDR3. Clone size is not always given. Where it is, it says once, few, many or a class for expanded clones.

v_call: TRBV28; j_call: TRBJ2-2; clone_size: NA; cdr3_aa: ASSLVLGRSGELF
v_call: TRBV7-2; j_call: TRBJ1-6; clone_size: NA; cdr3_aa: ASSSGFSNSPLH
v_call: TRBV19; j_call: TRBJ2-7; clone_size: NA; cdr3_aa: ASSITGVLSHEQY
v_call: TRBV11-3; j_call: TRBJ2-5; clone_size: NA; cdr3_aa: ASSLRGVKETQY
v_call: TRBV2; j_call: TRBJ1-3; clone_size: NA; cdr3_aa: ASSVQDSGNTIY
v_call: TRBV9; j_call: TRBJ2-1; clone_size: once; cdr3_aa: ASSVGGGVVNEQF
v_call: TRBV30; j_call: TRBJ1-6; clone_size: NA; cdr3_aa: AGTVGANSPLH
v_call: TRBV6-1; j_call: TRBJ2-7; clone_size: NA; cdr3_aa: ASSEIYDRGEQY
v_call: TRBV27; j_call: TRBJ2-1; clone_size: NA; cdr3_aa: ASSYGHSNEQF
v_call: TRBV13; j_call: TRBJ2-7; clone_size: once; cdr3_aa: ASSLGLRTDSYEQY
v_call: TRBV12-3/TRBV12-4; j_call: TRBJ1-2; clone_size: NA; cdr3_aa: VTGRNGYT
v_call: TRBV30; j_call: TRBJ2-1; clone_size: NA; cdr3_aa: AWSVQGNEQF
v_call: TRBV3-1/TRBV3-2; j_call: TRBJ2-2; clone_size: NA; cdr3_aa: ASSPEGGRGELF
v_call: TRBV5-1; j_call: TRBJ2-2; clone_size: NA; cdr3_aa: ASHPGGGSGELF
v_call: TRBV30; j_call: TRBJ1-2; clone_size: NA; cdr3_aa: AWTLGANYGYT
v_call: TRBV24-1; j_call: TRBJ1-1; clone_size: NA; cdr3_aa: ATIRDSMNTEAF
v_call: TRBV2; j_call: TRBJ2-7; clone_size: NA; cdr3_aa: ASRELAVHEQY
v_call: TRBV7-2; j_call: TRBJ2-7; clone_size: once; cdr3_aa: ASSLVSSHEQY
v_call: TRBV7-3; j_call: TRBJ2-3; clone_size: NA; cdr3_aa: ASSLAQGSDTQY
v_call: TRBV4-1; j_call: TRBJ2-5; clone_size: NA; cdr3_aa: ASSRLPGETQY
v_call: TRBV6-1; j_call: TRBJ2-1; clone_size: NA; cdr3_aa: ASSEAGRPYNEQF
v_call: TRBV2; j_call: TRBJ1-3; clone_size: few; cdr3_aa: ASSEQGSTGNTIY
v_call: TRBV15; j_call: TRBJ1-4; clone_size: NA; cdr3_aa: ATSRDQVSPSNEKLF
v_call: TRBV4-2; j_call: TRBJ1-1; clone_size: NA; cdr3_aa: ASSQDLYWNTEAF
v_call: TRBV9; j_call: TRBJ1-1; clone_size: NA; cdr3_aa: ASSEPTVASMNTEAF
v_call: TRBV6-5; j_call: TRBJ2-5; clone_size: NA; cdr3_aa: ASSYRSRETQY
v_call: TRBV5-4; j_call: TRBJ2-1; clone_size: NA; cdr3_aa: ASSSDRGLGEQF
v_call: TRBV10-3; j_call: TRBJ1-2; clone_size: NA; cdr3_aa: AISAGQFYGYT
v_call: TRBV11-1; j_call: TRBJ2-2; clone_size: NA; cdr3_aa: ASTAGLGPGELF
v_call: TRBV5-1; j_call: TRBJ1-2; clone_size: NA; cdr3_aa: ASSSTDYYGYT
v_call: TRBV7-2; j_call: TRBJ2-5; clone_size: NA; cdr3_aa: ASSLGGGTKETQY
v_call: TRBV27; j_call: TRBJ1-5; clone_size: once; cdr3_aa: ARTGTFHSNQPQH
v_call: TRBV7-3; j_call: TRBJ2-1; clone_size: NA; cdr3_aa: ASSLYGLNNEQF
v_call: TRBV4-3; j_call: TRBJ2-5; clone_size: NA; cdr3_aa: ASSHLDREETQY
v_call: TRBV7-9; j_call: TRBJ2-1; clone_size: few; cdr3_aa: ASQTTGGNNEQF
v_call: TRBV5-4; j_call: TRBJ1-2; clone_size: NA; cdr3_aa: ASTTGGTDHGYT
v_call: TRBV9; j_call: TRBJ2-7; clone_size: NA; cdr3_aa: ASSPTGVFYEQY
v_call: TRBV3-1/TRBV3-2; j_call: TRBJ2-5; clone_size: once; cdr3_aa: ASSQEYRGAQETQY
v_call: TRBV4-1; j_call: TRBJ1-1; clone_size: NA; cdr3_aa: ASSLATGGDKGEAF
v_call: TRBV18; j_call: TRBJ1-1; clone_size: NA; cdr3_aa: ASSPPEGGNTEAF
v_call: TRBV7-2; j_call: TRBJ2-3; clone_size: NA; cdr3_aa: ASSLAWRGGIDTQY
v_call: TRBV9; j_call: TRBJ2-7; clone_size: once; cdr3_aa: ASSVAQVGYEQY
v_call: TRBV5-1; j_call: TRBJ2-1; clone_size: NA; cdr3_aa: ASSLEASGPYNEQF
v_call: TRBV20-1; j_call: TRBJ2-7; clone_size: NA; cdr3_aa: SASSDYEQY
v_call: TRBV7-9; j_call: TRBJ1-1; clone_size: NA; cdr3_aa: ASSLVQGLGMNTEAF
v_call: TRBV24-1; j_call: TRBJ1-5; clone_size: NA; cdr3_aa: ATSDTPIGQPQH
v_call: TRBV6-1; j_call: TRBJ2-7; clone_size: few; cdr3_aa: ASSENQATYEQY
v_call: TRBV29-1; j_call: TRBJ2-7; clone_size: NA; cdr3_aa: SVPTAGGRPHEQY
v_call: TRBV11-2; j_call: TRBJ2-7; clone_size: NA; cdr3_aa: ASSLYRGGYEQY
v_call: TRBV5-4; j_call: TRBJ1-2; clone_size: NA; cdr3_aa: ASSLAGGYGYT
v_call: TRBV3-1/TRBV3-2; j_call: TRBJ1-2; clone_size: NA; cdr3_aa: ASSHRDRGYGYT
v_call: TRBV4-3; j_call: TRBJ2-3; clone_size: NA; cdr3_aa: ASSHRIAGGQGDTQY
v_call: TRBV2; j_call: TRBJ2-3; clone_size: NA; cdr3_aa: ASSEWGADTQY
v_call: TRBV2; j_call: TRBJ1-3; clone_size: NA; cdr3_aa: ASSPSGGNTIY
v_call: TRBV18; j_call: TRBJ2-7; clone_size: few; cdr3_aa: ASSRGQGYEQY
v_call: TRBV27; j_call: TRBJ2-7; clone_size: NA; cdr3_aa: ASTAGYEQY